These 25 T cell receptor beta chains came from one sample sequenced in a study of identical twins. TCRdb ran MiXCR on the 5' RACE reads and lists one entry per CDR3 protein. Of approximately 150,000 distinct CDR3 sequences in the sample, roughly 3.2% were seen once. Sequencing used memory T cells sorted from blood. The receptors shown here come from a man between 18 and 29 years old in good health.

This clonotype was detected many times. The chain has TRBV10-3 and TRBJ1-2; 7 nucleotides agree with TRBD1. This CDR3 region has 12 residues. In germline, CDR1 is ENHRY, CDR2 SYGVKD. J lost 4 bases, V lost 4 bases, and 0 bases had no gene match. The CDR3: CAISAGGYGYTF. CDR3 nucleotides: TGTGCCATCAGTGCAGGGGGCTATGGCTACACCTTC.

This clonotype has just a few counts. The chain links TRBV29-1 to TRBJ1-5; 9 bases match TRBD1. Germline assignment: CDR1 SQVTM and CDR2 ANQGSEA. This CDR3 has 14 amino acids. V shed 6 bases and J 2 bases; nucleotides not matched to a gene: 5. CDR3 loop: CSVGDRDRNQPQHF. CDR3 DNA: TGCAGCGTCGGGGACAGGGACCGCAATCAGCCCCAGCATTTT.

This clonotype was seen repeatedly, ten times or more. The V call is TRBV5-5, the J call TRBJ1-5; D unclear. The germline V gene has CDR1 SGHKS and CDR2 YYEKEE (reference sequence). The V gene lost 0 bases and the J gene lost 3 bases, with 4 bases spanning the gap. This CDR3 has 13 amino acids. CDR3 in amino acids: CASSLAYNQPQHF. CDR3 in DNA: TGTGCCAGCAGCTTGGCCTACAATCAGCCCCAGCATTTT.

This clonotype was observed many times. V is TRBV5-1 and J is TRBJ2-3; no clear D. Germline V gene data show CDR1 as SGHRS and CDR2 as YFSETQ. The V end was cut by 4 bases, the J end by 6 bases, with 9 bases between. This CDR3 has 12 residues. The CDR3 reads CASSPEGDTQYF. CDR3 DNA sequence: TGCGCCAGCAGCCCCGAAGGGGATACGCAGTATTTT. Filled out from reference TRBV5-1 and TRBJ2-3, the complete variable domain reads KAGVTQTPRYLIKTRGQQVTLSCSPISGHRSVSWYQQTPGQGLQFLFEYFSETQRNKGNFPGRFSGRQFSNSRSEMNVSTLELGDSALYLCASSPEGDTQYFGPGTRLTVL.

Ten or more counts support this clonotype. This chain connects TRBV5-6 to TRBJ1-3, with D possibly TRBD1 on 5 matching bases. Germline CDR1 and CDR2: SGHDT and YYEEEE. Trimming took off 3 bases at V and 1 base at J, with 14 bases between the two ends. The CDR3 length is 16 residues. The CDR3: CASSSLIGTSGNTIYF. The CDR3 DNA reads TGTGCCAGCAGCTCTTTAATCGGGACGTCTGGAAACACCATATATTTT. The entire variable domain, with the rest obtained from reference TRBV5-6 and TRBJ1-3, is as follows: DAGVTQSPTHLIKTRGQQVTLRCSPKSGHDTVSWYQQALGQGPQFIFQYYEEEERQRGNFPDRFSGHQFPNYSSELNVNALLLGDSALYLCASSSLIGTSGNTIYFGEGSWLTVV.

This clonotype was counted at least ten times. The genes are TRBV29-1 and TRBJ2-2, with 12 bases matching TRBD1. CDR3 length equals 14 residues. Germline V gene sequence: CDR1 SQVTM, CDR2 ANQGSEA. The junction had 7 bases not matched to a gene; V was cut back by 7 bases and J by 7 bases. CDR3 nucleotide sequence: TGCAGCGCCGGGACAGGGGGCGCGGTCGGGGAGCTGTTTTTT. This translates into CSAGTGGAVGELFF.

There are many counts of this clonotype. The V gene is TRBV11-2, the J gene TRBJ2-5; D is perhaps TRBD2 (6 bases). This CDR3 is 12 amino acids long. V lost 5 bases and J 7 bases, leaving 11 bases between the germline ends. Germline values: CDR1 SGHAT, CDR2 FQNNGV. The CDR3 nucleotides are TGTGCCAGCAGCGAGGCCGGGGGGACCCAGTACTTC. It encodes CASSEAGGTQYF.

This clonotype was observed once. This chain uses TRBV6-2 or TRBV6-3 with TRBJ1-4; maybe TRBD1 (5 bases). This CDR3 comprises 15 residues. CDR1 is MNHEY, CDR2 SVGEGT, per germline. V lost 6 bases, J lost 0 bases, and 11 bases lay in between. DNA of the CDR3: TGTGCCAGCAGCCCCACCAGGGCAACTAATGAAAAACTGTTTTTT. Its translation is CASSPTRATNEKLFF.

In its sample, this clonotype was seen many times. The CDR3 reads CASSLDYRNNYGYTF. The CDR3 nucleotides read TGTGCCAGCAGCTTAGATTACAGGAATAACTATGGCTACACCTTC. The chain carries TRBV11-2 and TRBJ1-2; a possible D gene is TRBD1 (5 bases). The CDR3 runs to 15 residues. CDR1 and CDR2 from the germline V gene are SGHAT and FQNNGV. Trimming left V 0 bases short and J 1 base short, with 9 bases between.

This clonotype was found many times. The V gene is TRBV28, the J gene TRBJ1-6; D gene ambiguous. V lost 7 bases and J 10 bases, leaving 11 bases between the germline ends. Germline V gives CDR1 MDHEN, CDR2 SYDVKM. The CDR3 spans 12 residues. The chain's CDR3 is CASIIWGSPLHF. The DNA of the CDR3 is TGTGCCAGCATTATCTGGGGATCACCCCTCCACTTT.

In its sample, this clonotype was seen many times. The chain couples TRBV24-1 to TRBJ2-2; 11 nucleotides line up with TRBD2. This CDR3 has 15 residues. Germline CDR1 reads KGHDR; CDR2 reads SFDVKD. Germline trimming cut 6 bases from V and 5 bases from J; bases unmatched to any gene: 4. The CDR3: CATSHSGRATGELFF. DNA of the CDR3: TGTGCCACCAGTCATAGCGGGAGGGCGACCGGGGAGCTGTTTTTT.

This clonotype was detected many times. J is TRBJ1-1 and V is TRBV7-2; 8 bases match TRBD1. The V segment lost 6 bases and the J segment 1 base; nucleotides outside the gene matches: 10. Germline CDR1 is SGHTA and CDR2 is FQGNSA. This CDR3 spans 16 amino acids. The chain's CDR3 is CASSWIPGTGNTEAFF. In nucleotides, the CDR3 is TGTGCCAGCAGTTGGATCCCCGGGACAGGGAACACTGAAGCTTTCTTT.

This clonotype came up many times. The chain has TRBV27 and TRBJ2-1, with D tentatively TRBD2 (6 bases). CDR3 length equals 15 residues. Germline CDR1 and CDR2: MNHEY and SMNVEV (reference sequence). V was cut by 3 bases and J by 6 bases, with 15 bases left in between. For the CDR3, the DNA is TGTGCCAGCAGTTTGGCGGCTAGCGTAGGCAATGAGCAGTTCTTC. Protein product: CASSLAASVGNEQFF.

This clonotype has a count of ten or more. V and J are TRBV18 and TRBJ2-1, with 13 nucleotides matching TRBD2. The CDR3 covers 16 residues. CDR1 is KGHSH and CDR2 is LQKENI in the germline V gene. J gave up 9 bases and V 5 bases, and 10 bases lay outside the gene matches. The CDR3 DNA reads TGTGCCAGCTCATCCCGGACTAGCGGGAGTATCACTGAGCAGTTCTTC. Translated: CASSSRTSGSITEQFF.

In this sample, this clonotype turned up a few times. The J gene is TRBJ1-1, the V gene TRBV20-1, with 10 bases matching TRBD1. CDR3 length equals 13 residues. Trimming removed 5 bases from V and 10 bases from J; junction bases left unmatched: 10. CDR1 is DFQATT, CDR2 SNEGSKA, per germline (reference sequence). The chain's CDR3 is CSAGGQGVPAAFF. The CDR3 coding sequence is TGCAGTGCTGGCGGACAGGGGGTTCCCGCAGCTTTCTTT.

Ten or more counts support this clonotype. The chain links TRBV7-6 to TRBJ2-5, with TRBD2 identical over 10 bases. CDR1 is SGHVS and CDR2 is FNYEAQ in the germline V gene. The CDR3 has 16 residues. With 2 bases clipped from V and 4 bases from J, the junction kept 7 bases outside the gene matches. The CDR3 bases are TGTGCCAGCAGCTTAAACCTAGCGGGAGTCCGAGAGACCCAGTACTTC. Translating gives CASSLNLAGVRETQYF.

The chain uses TRBV3-1 and TRBJ1-6; TRBD1 might be the D (5 bases). Trimming took 5 bases from V and 7 from J, leaving 12 bases between them. The germline CDR1 and CDR2 sequences are LGHDT and YNNKEL (reference sequence). The CDR3 sequence is 14 residues long. The CDR3: CASSSTRGNSPLHF. The CDR3 nucleotides are TGTGCCAGCAGCTCAACGAGGGGAAATTCACCCCTCCACTTT.

Notes on this clonotype: Given a much more abundant clone one base away, this may be a read error. The CDR3 does not end in the conserved phenylalanine or tryptophan, so this is likely a read error. The chain is built from TRBV14 and TRBJ2-3; no definite D call. Germline V CDR1 and CDR2: SGHDN, FVKESK. This CDR3 has 13 amino acids. V lost 6 bases and J lost 3, with 10 bases in between. The CDR3 sequence: CASSPDGTDTQYS. As DNA, the CDR3 is TGTGCCAGCAGTCCCGATGGGACAGATACGCAGTATTCT.

This clonotype was counted many times. This chain links TRBV3-1 with TRBJ2-5, with D uncertain. This CDR3 is built from 11 residues. Germline CDR1 reads LGHDT; CDR2 reads YNNKEL (reference sequence). The V end was cut by 8 bases, the J end by 5 bases, with 9 bases between. CDR3 residues: CASRYGETQYF. DNA of the CDR3: TGTGCCAGCCGTTATGGTGAGACCCAGTACTTC.

This clonotype was observed a handful of times. J is TRBJ2-7 and V is TRBV29-1; TRBD2 agrees at 9 bases. Trimming removed 5 bases from V and 2 bases from J; junction bases left unmatched: 10. Per germline, CDR1 SQVTM and CDR2 ANQGSEA. The CDR3 runs to 15 residues. The CDR3 loop is CSVSKRLAEPYEQYF. CDR3 in DNA: TGCAGCGTTTCCAAACGACTAGCGGAACCCTACGAGCAGTACTTC.

Judged by abundance, this clonotype is medium-sized. This chain connects TRBV12-3 or TRBV12-4 to TRBJ1-4; D is possibly TRBD1 (5 bases). CDR3 size: 16 residues. The V end was cut by 6 bases, the J end by 0 bases, with 14 bases between. CDR3 coding DNA: TGTGCCAGCAGCTACTGGGACTTTGCAACTAATGAAAAACTGTTTTTT. Its translation is CASSYWDFATNEKLFF.

In its sample, this clonotype was seen many times. The V call is TRBV20-1, the J call TRBJ2-5, with D possibly TRBD2 on 7 matching bases. The V gene lost 0 bases and the J gene lost 4 bases, with 18 bases spanning the gap. The CDR3 spans 16 residues. CDR1 DFQATT and CDR2 SNEGSKA come from the germline V gene (reference sequence). The DNA of the CDR3 is TGCAGTGCTAGAGATTCTGATGGGGGGGCCGGAGAGACCCAGTACTTC. Residues: CSARDSDGGAGETQYF.

In this sample, this clonotype turned up many times. This chain joins TRBV27 and TRBJ1-4; 8 bases line up with TRBD1. Germline CDR1 MNHEY, CDR2 SMNVEV (reference sequence). The CDR3 consists of 16 residues. V was clipped by 4 bases and J by 3 bases; unmatched bases: 7. The CDR3 nucleotides read TGTGCCAGCAGTTCGCGCGGGACAGGACCTAATGAAAAACTGTTTTTT. Protein: CASSSRGTGPNEKLFF.

In regard to this clonotype: A clone one base away is much larger, so this may be a read error. The CDR3 end shows no conserved phenylalanine or tryptophan, and so a read error is likely. The gene calls are TRBV20-1 and TRBJ2-1; no firm D call. Germline lookup yields CDR1 DFQATT and CDR2 SNEGSKA (reference sequence). V was shortened by 1 base and J by 2 bases, with 12 bases between the two germline ends. CDR3 size: 15 residues. The DNA of the CDR3 is TGCAGTGCTAGAGCGAGGAATAAAGCCTACAATGAGCAGTTCATC. As protein: CSARARNKAYNEQFI.

This rearrangement joins TRBV5-6 to TRBJ2-7, with 13 nucleotides matching TRBD2. CDR1 is SGHDT, CDR2 YYEEEE, per germline. The V gene end was trimmed by 2 bases and the J gene end by 0 bases; junction bases not matched to a gene: 5. The CDR3 runs 17 residues. CDR3 in amino acids: CASSLRRTSGGSYEQYF. In nucleotides, the CDR3 is TGTGCCAGCAGCTTACGAAGGACTAGCGGGGGCTCCTACGAGCAGTACTTC.